This T cell receptor beta chain was sequenced for a study of chemoradiotherapy in HPV16-positive cancers. TCRdb's copy holds only in-frame clones and misses some; the assay was immunoSEQ multiplex PCR. The sample has several thousand clones, over 70% seen once; the top ten hold approximately 7%. This CDR3 contains 14 residues. J was trimmed by 8 bases and V by 4 bases; bases with no gene match: 7. Germline V gene lookup returns CDR1 KGHSH and CDR2 LQKENI. The gene calls are TRBV18 and TRBJ1-4, with 7 positions matching TRBD1. Source: tumor tissue, taken from a patient who underwent chemoradiotherapy. This TCR derives from a human donor with HPV-associated anogenital cancer. CDR3 residues: CASSQGARIEKLFF. Here the CDR3 DNA reads TGTGCCAGCTCACAGGGGGCGCGAATCGAAAAACTGTTTTTT.